The clone carrying this TCR beta chain has a single count. This sample was taken from a study of blood T cell repertoires in COVID-19. Study-level background: The cDNA or gDNA used as material had been derived from T cells, B-cell-depleted T cells, or PBMCs.

This CDR3 has 14 amino acids. Germline lookup yields CDR1 SGDLS and CDR2 YYNGEE. The V end lost 4 bases, the J end lost 8 bases, and 18 bases lay between the germline ends. Study processing details: From reference gene primer amplification, estimates of nucleated cell counts were derived. The protocol was immunoSEQ multiplex PCR, while the TCRdb copy is restricted to in-frame clones and leaves out a portion. V, J and clone size are taken as reported in that table, and D and trimming were inferred from the DNA itself. Among approximately 180,000 clones listed, about 85% were seen once. This chain links TRBV9 with TRBJ1-2; D is possibly TRBD1 (6 bases). The TCR was taken from a woman of 80 years or more with acute or convalescent COVID-19. The sequenced sample consisted of peripheral blood. The CDR3 region has the DNA TGTGCCAGCAGCACCCGGGTCGGGCAGGGGGGCTACACCTTC. This translates into CASSTRVGQGGYTF. Full variable domain (remainder filled in from reference TRBV9 and TRBJ1-2): DSGVTQTPKHLITATGQRVTLRCSPRSGDLSVYWYQQSLDQGLQFLIQYYNGEERAKGNILERFSAQQFPDLHSELNLSSLELGDSALYFCASSTRVGQGGYTFGSGTRLTVV.